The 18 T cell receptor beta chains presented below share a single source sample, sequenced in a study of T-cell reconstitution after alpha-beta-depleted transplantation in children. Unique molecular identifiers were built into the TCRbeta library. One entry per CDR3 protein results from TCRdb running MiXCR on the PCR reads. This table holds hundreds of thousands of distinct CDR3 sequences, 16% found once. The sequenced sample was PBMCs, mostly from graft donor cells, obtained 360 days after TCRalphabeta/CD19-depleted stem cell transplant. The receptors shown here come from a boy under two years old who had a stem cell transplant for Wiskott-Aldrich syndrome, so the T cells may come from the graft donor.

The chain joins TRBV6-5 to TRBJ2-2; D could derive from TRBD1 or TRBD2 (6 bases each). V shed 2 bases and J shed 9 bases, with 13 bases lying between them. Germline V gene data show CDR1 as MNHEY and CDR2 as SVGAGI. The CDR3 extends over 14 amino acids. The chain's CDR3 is CASSYRGPTWELFF. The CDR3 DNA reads TGTGCCAGCAGTTACCGGGGGCCTACCTGGGAGCTGTTTTTT.

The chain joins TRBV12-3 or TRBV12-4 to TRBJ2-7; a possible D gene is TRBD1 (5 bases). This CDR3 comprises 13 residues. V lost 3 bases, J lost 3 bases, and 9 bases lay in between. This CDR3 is CASSFEDNYEQYF. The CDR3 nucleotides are TGTGCCAGCAGTTTTGAGGACAACTACGAGCAGTACTTC.

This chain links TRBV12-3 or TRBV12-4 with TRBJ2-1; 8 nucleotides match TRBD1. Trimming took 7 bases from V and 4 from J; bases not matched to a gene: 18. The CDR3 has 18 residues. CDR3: CASTSRGRRTGSYNEQFF. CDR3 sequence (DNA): TGTGCCAGCACCTCCAGGGGGCGACGGACCGGCTCTTACAATGAGCAGTTCTTC.

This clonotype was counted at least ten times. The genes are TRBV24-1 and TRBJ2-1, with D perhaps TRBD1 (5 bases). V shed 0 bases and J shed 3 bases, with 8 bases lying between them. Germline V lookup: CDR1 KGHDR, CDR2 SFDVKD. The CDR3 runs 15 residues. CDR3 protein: CATSDLQGVYNEQFF. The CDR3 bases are TGTGCCACCAGTGATTTGCAAGGGGTCTACAATGAGCAGTTCTTC.

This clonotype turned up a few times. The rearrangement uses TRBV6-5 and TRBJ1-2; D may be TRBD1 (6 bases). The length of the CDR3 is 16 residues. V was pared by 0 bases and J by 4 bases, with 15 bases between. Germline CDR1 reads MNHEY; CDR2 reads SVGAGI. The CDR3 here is CASSYSRGAPFYGYTF. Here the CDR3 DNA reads TGTGCCAGCAGTTACTCGAGGGGGGCTCCATTCTATGGCTACACCTTC.

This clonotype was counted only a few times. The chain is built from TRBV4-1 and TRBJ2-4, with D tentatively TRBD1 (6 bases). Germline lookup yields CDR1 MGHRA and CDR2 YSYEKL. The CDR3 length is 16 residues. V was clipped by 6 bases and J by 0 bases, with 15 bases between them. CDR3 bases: TGCGCCAGCAGTCCCGTGGACAGCCGAGCCAAAAACATTCAGTACTTC. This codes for CASSPVDSRAKNIQYF.

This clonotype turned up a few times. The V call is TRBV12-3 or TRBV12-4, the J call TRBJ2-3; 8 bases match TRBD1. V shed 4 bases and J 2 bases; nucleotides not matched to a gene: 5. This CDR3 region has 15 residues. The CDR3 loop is CASSSGQDPTDTQYF. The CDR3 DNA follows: TGTGCCAGCAGTTCGGGACAGGACCCCACAGATACGCAGTATTTT.

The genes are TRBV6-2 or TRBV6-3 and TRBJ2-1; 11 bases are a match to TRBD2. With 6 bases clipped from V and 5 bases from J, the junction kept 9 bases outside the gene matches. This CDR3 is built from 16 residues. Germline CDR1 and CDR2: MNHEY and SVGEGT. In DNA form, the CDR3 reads TGTGCCAGCAGAACATTAGCGGGAGGGCCAAACAATGAGCAGTTCTTC. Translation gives CASRTLAGGPNNEQFF.

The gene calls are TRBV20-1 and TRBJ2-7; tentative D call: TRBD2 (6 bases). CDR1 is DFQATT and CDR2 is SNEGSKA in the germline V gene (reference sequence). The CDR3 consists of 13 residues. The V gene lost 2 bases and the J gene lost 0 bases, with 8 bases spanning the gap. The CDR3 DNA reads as TGCAGTGCTAGATATAGCGGCTCCTACGAGCAGTACTTC. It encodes CSARYSGSYEQYF.

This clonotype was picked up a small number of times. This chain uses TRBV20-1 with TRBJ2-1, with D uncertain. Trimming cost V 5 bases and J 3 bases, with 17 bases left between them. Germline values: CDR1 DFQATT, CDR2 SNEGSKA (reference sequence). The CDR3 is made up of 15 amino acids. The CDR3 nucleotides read TGCAGTGCTTCATCCCCTGGGGTTCACTACAATGAGCAGTTCTTC. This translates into CSASSPGVHYNEQFF.

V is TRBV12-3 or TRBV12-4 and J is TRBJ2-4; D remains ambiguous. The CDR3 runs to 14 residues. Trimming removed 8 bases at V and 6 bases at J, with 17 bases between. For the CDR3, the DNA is TGTGCCAGCCTTTCCGGGTCCTTCGGAAACATTCAGTACTTC. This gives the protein CASLSGSFGNIQYF.

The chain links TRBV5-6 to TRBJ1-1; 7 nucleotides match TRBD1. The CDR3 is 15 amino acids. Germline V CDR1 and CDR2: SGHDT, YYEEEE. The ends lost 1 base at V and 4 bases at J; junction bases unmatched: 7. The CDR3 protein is CASSLRQGGITEAFF. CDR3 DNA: TGTGCCAGCAGCTTGAGACAGGGAGGGATCACTGAAGCTTTCTTT.

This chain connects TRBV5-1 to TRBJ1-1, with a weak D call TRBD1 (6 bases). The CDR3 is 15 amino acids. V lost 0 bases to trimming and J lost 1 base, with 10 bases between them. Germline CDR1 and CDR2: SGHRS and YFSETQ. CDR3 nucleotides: TGCGCCAGCAGCTTGGAAGGGGGACAGAACACTGAAGCTTTCTTT. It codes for CASSLEGGQNTEAFF.

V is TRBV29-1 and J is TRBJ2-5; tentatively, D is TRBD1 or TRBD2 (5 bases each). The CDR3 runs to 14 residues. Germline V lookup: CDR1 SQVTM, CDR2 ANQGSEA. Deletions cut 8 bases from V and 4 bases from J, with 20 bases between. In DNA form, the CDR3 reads TGCAGCTTGAGTGATACAGGCGGGTTAGAGACCCAGTACTTC. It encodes CSLSDTGGLETQYF.

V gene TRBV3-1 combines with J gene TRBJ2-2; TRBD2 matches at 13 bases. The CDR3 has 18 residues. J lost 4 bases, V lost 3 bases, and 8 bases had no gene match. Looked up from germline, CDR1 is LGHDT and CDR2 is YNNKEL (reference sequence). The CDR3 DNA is TGTGCCAGCAGCCATGGACTAGCGGGGGATTCGGTCACCGGGGAGCTGTTTTTT. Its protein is CASSHGLAGDSVTGELFF.

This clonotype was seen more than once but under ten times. CDR3 nucleotides: TGTGCCAGCTCACCAACAGGACATCAGCCCCAGCATTTT. This gives the protein CASSPTGHQPQHF. The V and J genes are TRBV18 and TRBJ1-5; a weak D match, TRBD1 (5 bases). Germline V CDR1 and CDR2: KGHSH, LQKENI. The CDR3 is made up of 13 amino acids. Trimming took 2 bases from V and 5 from J, leaving 7 bases between them.

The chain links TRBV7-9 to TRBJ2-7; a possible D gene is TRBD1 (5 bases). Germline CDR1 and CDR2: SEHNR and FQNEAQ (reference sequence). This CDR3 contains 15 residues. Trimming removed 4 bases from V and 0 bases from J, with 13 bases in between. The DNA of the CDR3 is TGTGCCAGCAGCTGGGGCCAGGACGGCTCCTACGAGCAGTACTTC. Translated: CASSWGQDGSYEQYF.

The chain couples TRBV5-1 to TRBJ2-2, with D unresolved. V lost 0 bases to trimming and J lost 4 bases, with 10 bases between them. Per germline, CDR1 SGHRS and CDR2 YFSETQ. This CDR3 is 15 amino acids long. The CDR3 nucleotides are TGCGCCAGCAGCTTGGTCCTGTGGTTCACCGGGGAGCTGTTTTTT. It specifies CASSLVLWFTGELFF.